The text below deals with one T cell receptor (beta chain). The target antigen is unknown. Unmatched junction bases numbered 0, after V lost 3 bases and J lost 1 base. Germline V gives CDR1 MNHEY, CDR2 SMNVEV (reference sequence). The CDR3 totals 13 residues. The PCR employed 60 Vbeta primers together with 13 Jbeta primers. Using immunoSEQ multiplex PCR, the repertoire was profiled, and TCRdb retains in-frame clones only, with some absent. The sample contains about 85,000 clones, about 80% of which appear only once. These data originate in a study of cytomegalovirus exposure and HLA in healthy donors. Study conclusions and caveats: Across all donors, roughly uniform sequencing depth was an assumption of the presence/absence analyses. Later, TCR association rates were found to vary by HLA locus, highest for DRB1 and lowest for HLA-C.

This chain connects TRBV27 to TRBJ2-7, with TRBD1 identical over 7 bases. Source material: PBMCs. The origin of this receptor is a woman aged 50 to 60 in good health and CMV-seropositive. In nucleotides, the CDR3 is TGTGCCAGCAGTTTGACAGGGTCCTACGAGCAGTACTTC. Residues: CASSLTGSYEQYF.